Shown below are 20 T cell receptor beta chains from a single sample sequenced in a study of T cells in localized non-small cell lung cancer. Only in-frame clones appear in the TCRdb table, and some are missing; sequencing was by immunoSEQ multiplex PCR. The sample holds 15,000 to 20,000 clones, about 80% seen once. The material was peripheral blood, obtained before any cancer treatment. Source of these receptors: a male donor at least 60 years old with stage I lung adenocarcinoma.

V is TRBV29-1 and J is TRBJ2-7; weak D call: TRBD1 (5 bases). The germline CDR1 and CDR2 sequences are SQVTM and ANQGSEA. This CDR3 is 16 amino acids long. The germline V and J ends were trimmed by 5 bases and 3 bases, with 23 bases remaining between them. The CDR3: CSVPGPGKGLLYEQYF. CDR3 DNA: TGCAGCGTTCCCGGCCCGGGTAAGGGGCTACTCTACGAGCAGTACTTC.

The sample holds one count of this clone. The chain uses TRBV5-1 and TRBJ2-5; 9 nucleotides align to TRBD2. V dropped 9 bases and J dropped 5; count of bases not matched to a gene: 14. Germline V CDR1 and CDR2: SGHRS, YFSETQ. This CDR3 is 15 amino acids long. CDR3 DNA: TGCGCCACTTACCGGGGACTAGCTCCTGGGGAGACCCAGTACTTC. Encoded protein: CATYRGLAPGETQYF. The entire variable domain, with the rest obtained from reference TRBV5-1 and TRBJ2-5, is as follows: KAGVTQTPRYLIKTRGQQVTLSCSPISGHRSVSWYQQTPGQGLQFLFEYFSETQRNKGNFPGRFSGRQFSNSRSEMNVSTLELGDSALYLCATYRGLAPGETQYFGPGTRLLVL.

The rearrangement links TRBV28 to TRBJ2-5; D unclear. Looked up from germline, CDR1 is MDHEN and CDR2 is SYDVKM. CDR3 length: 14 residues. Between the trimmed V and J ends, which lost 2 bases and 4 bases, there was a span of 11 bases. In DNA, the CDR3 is TGTGCCAGCAGTTTAAATCCCCCTGGAGAGACCCAGTACTTC. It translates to CASSLNPPGETQYF.

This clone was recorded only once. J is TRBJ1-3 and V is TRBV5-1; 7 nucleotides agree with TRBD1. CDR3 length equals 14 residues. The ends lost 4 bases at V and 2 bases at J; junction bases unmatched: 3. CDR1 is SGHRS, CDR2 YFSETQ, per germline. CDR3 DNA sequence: TGCGCCAGCAGCCCAGGGGGAACTGGAAACACCATATATTTT. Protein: CASSPGGTGNTIYF.

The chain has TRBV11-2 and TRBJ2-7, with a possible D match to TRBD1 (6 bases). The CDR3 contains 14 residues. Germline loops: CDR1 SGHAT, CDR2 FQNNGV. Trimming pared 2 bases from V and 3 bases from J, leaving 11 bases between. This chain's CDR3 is CASSLSGVYYEQYF. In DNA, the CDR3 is TGTGCCAGCAGCTTATCAGGGGTGTACTACGAGCAGTACTTC. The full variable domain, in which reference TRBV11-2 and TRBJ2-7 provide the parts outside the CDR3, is EAGVAQSPRYKIIEKRQSVAFWCNPISGHATLYWYQQILGQGPKLLIQFQNNGVVDDSQLPKDRFSAERLKGVDSTLKIQPAKLEDSAVYLCASSLSGVYYEQYFGPGTRLTVT.

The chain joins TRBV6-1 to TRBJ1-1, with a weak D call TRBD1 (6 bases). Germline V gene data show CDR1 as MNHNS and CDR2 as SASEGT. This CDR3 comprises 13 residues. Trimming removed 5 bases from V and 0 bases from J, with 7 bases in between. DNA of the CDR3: TGTGCCAGCAGTAGGACAGTGAACACTGAAGCTTTCTTT. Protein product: CASSRTVNTEAFF.

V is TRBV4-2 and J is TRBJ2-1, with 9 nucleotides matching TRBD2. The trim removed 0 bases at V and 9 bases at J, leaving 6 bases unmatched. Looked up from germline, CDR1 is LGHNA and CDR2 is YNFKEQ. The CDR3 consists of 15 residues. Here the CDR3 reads CASSQEAGGSAEQFF. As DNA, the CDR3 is TGTGCCAGCAGCCAAGAAGCGGGAGGTTCGGCTGAGCAGTTCTTC.

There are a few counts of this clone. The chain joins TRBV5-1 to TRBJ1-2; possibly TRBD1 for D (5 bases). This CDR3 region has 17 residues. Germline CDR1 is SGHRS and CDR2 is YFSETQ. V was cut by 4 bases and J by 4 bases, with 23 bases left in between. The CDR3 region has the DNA TGCGCCAGCAGCCTAACGTCTCCCAACGACAGAGCCTATGGCTACACCTTC. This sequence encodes CASSLTSPNDRAYGYTF.

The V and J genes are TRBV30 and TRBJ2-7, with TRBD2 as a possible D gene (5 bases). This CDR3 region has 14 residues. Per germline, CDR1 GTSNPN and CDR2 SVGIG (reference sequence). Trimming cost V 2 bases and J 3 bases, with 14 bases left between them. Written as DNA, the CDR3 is TGTGCCTGGAGTCGCGGACTGGGCTACTACGAGCAGTACTTC. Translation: CAWSRGLGYYEQYF.

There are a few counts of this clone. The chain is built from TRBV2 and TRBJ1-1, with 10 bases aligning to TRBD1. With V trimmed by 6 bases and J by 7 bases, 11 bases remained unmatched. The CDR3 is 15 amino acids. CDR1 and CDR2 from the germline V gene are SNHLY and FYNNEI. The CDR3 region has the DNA TGTGCCAGCAGACCGGAAAGCGGGACAGGGGTTGAAGCTTTCTTT. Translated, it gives CASRPESGTGVEAFF.

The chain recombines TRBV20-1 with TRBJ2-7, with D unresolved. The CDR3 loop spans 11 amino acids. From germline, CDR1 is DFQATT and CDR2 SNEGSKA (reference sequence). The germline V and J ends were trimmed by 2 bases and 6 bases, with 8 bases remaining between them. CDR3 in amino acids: CSARFPPEQYF. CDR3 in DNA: TGCAGTGCTAGATTCCCCCCCGAGCAGTACTTC.

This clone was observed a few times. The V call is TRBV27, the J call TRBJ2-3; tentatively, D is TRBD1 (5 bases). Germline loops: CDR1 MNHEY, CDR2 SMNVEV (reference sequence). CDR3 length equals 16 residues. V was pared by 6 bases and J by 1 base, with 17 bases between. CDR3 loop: CASRKTAQSGTDTQYF. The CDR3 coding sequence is TGTGCCAGCAGAAAGACAGCCCAGAGTGGCACAGATACGCAGTATTTT.

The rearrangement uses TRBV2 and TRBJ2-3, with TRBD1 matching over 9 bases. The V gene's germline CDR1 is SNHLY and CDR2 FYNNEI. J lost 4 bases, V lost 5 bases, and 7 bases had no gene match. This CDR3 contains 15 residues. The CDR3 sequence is CASSSDRGSADTQYF. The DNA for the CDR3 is TGTGCCAGCAGTAGTGACAGGGGGAGTGCAGATACGCAGTATTTT.

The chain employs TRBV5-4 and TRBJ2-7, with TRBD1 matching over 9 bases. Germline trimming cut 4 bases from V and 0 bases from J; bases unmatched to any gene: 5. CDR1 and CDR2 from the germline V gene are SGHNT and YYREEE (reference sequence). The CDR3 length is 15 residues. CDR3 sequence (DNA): TGTGCCAGCAGCACGGACAGGGGTGACTCCTACGAGCAGTACTTC. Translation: CASSTDRGDSYEQYF. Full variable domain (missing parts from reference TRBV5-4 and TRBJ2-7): ETGVTQSPTHLIKTRGQQVTLRCSSQSGHNTVSWYQQALGQGPQFIFQYYREEENGRGNFPPRFSGLQFPNYSSELNVNALELDDSALYLCASSTDRGDSYEQYFGPGTRLTVT.

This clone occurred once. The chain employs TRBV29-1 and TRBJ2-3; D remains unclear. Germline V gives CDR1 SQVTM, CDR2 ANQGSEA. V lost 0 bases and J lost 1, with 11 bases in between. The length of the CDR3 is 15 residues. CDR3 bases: TGCAGCGTTGAAGATGTTATGCAGCGCACAGATACGCAGTATTTT. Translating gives CSVEDVMQRTDTQYF.

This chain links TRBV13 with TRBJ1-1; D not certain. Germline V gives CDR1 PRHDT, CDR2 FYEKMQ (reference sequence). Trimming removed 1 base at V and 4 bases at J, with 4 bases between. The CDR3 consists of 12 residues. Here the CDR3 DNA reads TGTGCCAGCAGCTTAGAAGGCACTGAAGCTTTCTTT. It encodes CASSLEGTEAFF.

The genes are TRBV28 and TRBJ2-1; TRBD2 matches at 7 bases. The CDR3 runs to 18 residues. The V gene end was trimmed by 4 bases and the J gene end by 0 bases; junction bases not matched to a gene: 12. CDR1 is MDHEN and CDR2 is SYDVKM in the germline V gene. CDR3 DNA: TGTGCCAGCAGTTCCCCGGCGGGAGCGATAAGCTCCTACAATGAGCAGTTCTTC. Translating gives CASSSPAGAISSYNEQFF.

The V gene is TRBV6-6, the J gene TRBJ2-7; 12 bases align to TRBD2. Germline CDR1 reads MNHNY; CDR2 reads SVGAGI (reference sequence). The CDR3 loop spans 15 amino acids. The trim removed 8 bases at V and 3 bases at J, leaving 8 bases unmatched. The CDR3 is CASAKTSGRFYEQYF. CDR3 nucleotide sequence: TGTGCCAGCGCAAAGACTAGCGGGAGATTCTACGAGCAGTACTTC.

CDR3 loop: CASTEPYNEQFF. The CDR3 DNA reads TGTGCCAGCACAGAACCCTACAATGAGCAGTTCTTC. This chain connects TRBV28 to TRBJ2-1, with unresolved D. The V gene lost 7 bases and the J gene lost 2 bases, with 6 bases spanning the gap. Germline lookup yields CDR1 MDHEN and CDR2 SYDVKM. This CDR3 spans 12 amino acids.

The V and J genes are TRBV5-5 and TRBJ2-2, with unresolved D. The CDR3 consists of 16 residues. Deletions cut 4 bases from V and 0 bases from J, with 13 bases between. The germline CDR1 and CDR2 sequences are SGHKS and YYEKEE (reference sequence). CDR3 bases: TGTGCCAGCAGCATAAAGGGTGGGGCGAACACCGGGGAGCTGTTTTTT. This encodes CASSIKGGANTGELFF.